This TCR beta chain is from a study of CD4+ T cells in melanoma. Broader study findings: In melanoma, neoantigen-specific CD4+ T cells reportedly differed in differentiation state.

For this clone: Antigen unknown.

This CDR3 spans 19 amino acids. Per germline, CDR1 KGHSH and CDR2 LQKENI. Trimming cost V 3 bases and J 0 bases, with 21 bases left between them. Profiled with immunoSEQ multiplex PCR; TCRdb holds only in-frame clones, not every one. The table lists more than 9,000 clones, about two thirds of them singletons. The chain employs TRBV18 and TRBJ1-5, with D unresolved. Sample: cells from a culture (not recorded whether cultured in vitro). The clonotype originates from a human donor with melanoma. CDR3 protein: CASSPTSRDLDLSNQPQHF. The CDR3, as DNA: TGTGCCAGCTCACCCACATCGAGAGACCTAGACCTTAGCAATCAGCCCCAGCATTTT.